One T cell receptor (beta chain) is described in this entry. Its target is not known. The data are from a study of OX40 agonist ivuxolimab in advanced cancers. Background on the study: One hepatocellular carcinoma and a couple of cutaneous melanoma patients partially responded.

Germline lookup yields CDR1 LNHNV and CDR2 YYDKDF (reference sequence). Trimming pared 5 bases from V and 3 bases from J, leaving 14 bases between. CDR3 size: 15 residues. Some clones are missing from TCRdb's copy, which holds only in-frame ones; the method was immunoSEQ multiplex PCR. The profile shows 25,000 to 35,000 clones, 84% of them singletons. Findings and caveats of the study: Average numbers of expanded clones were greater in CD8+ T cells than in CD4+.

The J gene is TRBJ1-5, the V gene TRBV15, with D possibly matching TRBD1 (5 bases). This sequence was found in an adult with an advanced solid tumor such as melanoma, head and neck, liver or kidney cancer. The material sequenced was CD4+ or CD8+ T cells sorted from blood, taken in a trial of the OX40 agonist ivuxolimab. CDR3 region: CATSYRRGDNQPQHF. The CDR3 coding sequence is TGTGCCACCAGCTATAGGAGGGGCGACAATCAGCCCCAGCATTTT.